A selection of T cell receptor beta chains follows, all from one sample in a study of shared clonotypes between healthy human individuals. Measured with immunoSEQ multiplex PCR; TCRdb has only the in-frame clones, and not every one. The data show 2 million to 2.5 million clones, 85% to 95% seen once. The sample comprised naive CD4+ T cells sorted from blood. Receptors were obtained from a man younger than 30 in good health. Each CDR3 is given with its conserved first and last residue. D genes are given only for firm matches. Some rows mark clone size as missing; the rest say once, few, many or name a class of expanded clone.

CASSTPDRLNTEAFF	TGTGCCAGCAGTACCCCGGACAGGCTGAACACTGAAGCTTTCTTT	15	NA	TRBD1	TRBV28	TRBJ1-1
CASRQPGQGSRDYGYTF	TGTGCCAGCCGCCAACCAGGTCAGGGGTCCCGGGACTATGGCTACACCTTC	17	NA	NA	TRBV11-2	TRBJ1-2
CASSPEREGPSTTQYF	TGTGCCAGCAGTCCAGAGCGGGAGGGCCCGTCGACTACCCAGTACTTC	16	few	TRBD2	TRBV27	TRBJ2-7
CASSFGLAGGNTGELFF	TGTGCCAGCAGCTTCGGACTAGCGGGAGGTAACACCGGGGAGCTGTTTTTT	17	NA	TRBD2	TRBV7-6	TRBJ2-2
CASSSQGSEQFF	TGTGCCAGTAGTAGTCAGGGATCTGAGCAGTTCTTC	12	NA	NA	TRBV19	TRBJ2-1
CASSLGLAGNYEQYF	TGTGCCAGCAGCCTTGGACTAGCGGGGAACTACGAGCAGTACTTC	15	once	TRBD2	TRBV11-2	TRBJ2-7
CASSWFADTQYF	TGTGCCAGCAGTTGGTTCGCAGATACGCAGTATTTT	12	once	NA	TRBV7-2	TRBJ2-3
CASSLDRVINEKLFF	TGTGCCAGCAGTCTCGACAGGGTCATTAATGAAAAACTGTTTTTT	15	NA	TRBD1	TRBV6-1	TRBJ1-4
CASSVDGGKEKLFF	TGTGCCAGCAGCGTAGACGGGGGTAAAGAAAAACTGTTTTTT	14	NA	NA	TRBV9	TRBJ1-4
CSVWGQGAYTQYF	TGCAGCGTTTGGGGACAGGGGGCTTATACGCAGTATTTT	13	NA	TRBD1	TRBV29-1	TRBJ2-3
CASSPLAGNEQFF	TGTGCCAGCTCGCCACTAGCGGGCAATGAGCAGTTCTTC	13	NA	TRBD2	TRBV18	TRBJ2-1
CAIRGTAESPLHF	TGTGCCATCAGAGGGACAGCGGAATCACCCCTCCACTTT	13	NA	TRBD1	TRBV10-3	TRBJ1-6
CASSGQGRDTDTQYF	TGTGCCAGCAGTGGTCAGGGTAGGGACACAGATACGCAGTATTTT	15	NA	NA	TRBV6-5	TRBJ2-3
CASSPLTTQNTEAFF	TGCGCCAGCAGCCCATTGACAACCCAAAACACTGAAGCTTTCTTT	15	NA	NA	TRBV5-1	TRBJ1-1
CASSPQDSLRQYF	TGTGCCAGCAGCCCCCAGGACAGTCTAAGGCAGTACTTC	13	NA	NA	TRBV11-1	TRBJ2-7
CTSSHHERGQGTNWGAFF	TGCACCAGCAGCCACCACGAGCGGGGACAGGGAACTAATTGGGGAGCTTTCTTT	18	NA	NA	TRBV1	TRBJ1-1
CASSRRGSGNIQYF	TGTGCCAGCAGCCGTCGAGGTTCGGGTAACATTCAGTACTTC	14	NA	NA	TRBV6-5	TRBJ2-4